The clone carrying this T cell receptor (beta chain) was observed many times. What it binds is unknown. Time point reported: pre-sensitization, week 0. Treatment described: therapeutic diphenylcyclopropenone sensitization with weekly scalp DPC. Unfractionated whole blood was the source of the extracted total RNA. The sample comes from a study of human T cells and chemical hapten exposure. Overall study context: Recorded diagnoses among the mostly female patients were alopecia areata, totalis or universalis. Notes on the study in general: Among TCRs, those above 1 in 1000 frequency were unaffected by DPC sensitization.

Looked up from germline, CDR1 is SGHDT and CDR2 is YYEEEE. The V segment lost 5 bases and the J segment 5 bases; nucleotides outside the gene matches: 10. The CDR3 spans 14 residues. One entry per CDR3 protein results from TCRdb running MiXCR on the RACE reads. The repertoire has roughly 64,000 distinct CDR3 sequences, approximately 10% of them found once; the top ten carry under 5%. The clonotype originates from a woman between 35 and 50 years old with alopecia areata. Some clones in this sample may be carry-over from other donors' samples. Sequencing used whole blood, obtained in connection with sensitization to the hapten diphenylcyclopropenone (DPC). The chain recombines TRBV5-6 with TRBJ2-7; the match to TRBD1 covers 7 bases. CDR3 in DNA: TGTGCCAGCAGTTCCGACAGGGCTCGCAACGAGCAGTACTTC. This gives the protein CASSSDRARNEQYF.